This T cell receptor beta chain was recovered during a study of cytomegalovirus exposure and HLA in healthy donors. Study observations and caveats: Earlier analysis looked at TCR beta V segments, and most were productive about 87% or about 30% of the time. The authors reported that TCR beta sequences could predict HLA-A and HLA-B alleles. These predictions were accurate for most subjects in the first cohort.

In the PCR, 60 Vbeta and 13 Jbeta primers were used. Method: immunoSEQ multiplex PCR; TCRdb's copy keeps in-frame clones and lacks some. The data contain some 57,000 clones, about 69% of them singletons. The CDR3 contains 13 residues. Looked up from germline, CDR1 is GTSNPN and CDR2 is SVGIG (reference sequence). Trimming pared 3 bases from V and 5 bases from J, leaving 14 bases between. In the case of this clone: Its antigen is not identified.

Everyone who donated was a healthy bone marrow donor. The TCR originated in a woman younger than 45 in good health and CMV-seronegative. Sequenced material: PBMCs. The chain carries TRBV30 and TRBJ2-7; D possibly corresponds to TRBD1 (5 bases). As DNA, the CDR3 is TGTGCCTGGAGGGGGCAGGTTTTCGACGAGCAGTACTTC. Its translation is CAWRGQVFDEQYF.